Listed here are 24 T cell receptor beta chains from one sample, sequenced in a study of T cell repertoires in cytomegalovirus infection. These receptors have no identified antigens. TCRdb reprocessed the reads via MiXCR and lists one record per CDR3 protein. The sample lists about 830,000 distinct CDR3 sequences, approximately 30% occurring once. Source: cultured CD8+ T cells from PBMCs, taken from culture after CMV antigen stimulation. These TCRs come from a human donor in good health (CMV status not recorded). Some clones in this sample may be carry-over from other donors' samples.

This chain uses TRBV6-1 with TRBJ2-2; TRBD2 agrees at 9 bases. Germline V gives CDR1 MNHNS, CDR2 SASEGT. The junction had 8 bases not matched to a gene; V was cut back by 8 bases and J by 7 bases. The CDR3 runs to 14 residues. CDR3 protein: CASVAGGNDGELFF. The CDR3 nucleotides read TGTGCCAGCGTGGCGGGGGGGAACGACGGGGAGCTGTTTTTT.

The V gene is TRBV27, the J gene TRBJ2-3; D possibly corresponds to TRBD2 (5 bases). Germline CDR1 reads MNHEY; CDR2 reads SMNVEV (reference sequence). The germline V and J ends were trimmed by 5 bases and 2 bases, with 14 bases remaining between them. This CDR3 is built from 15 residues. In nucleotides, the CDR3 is TGTGCCAGCAGTCCCCTCGAGCGGTACACAGATACGCAGTATTTT. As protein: CASSPLERYTDTQYF.

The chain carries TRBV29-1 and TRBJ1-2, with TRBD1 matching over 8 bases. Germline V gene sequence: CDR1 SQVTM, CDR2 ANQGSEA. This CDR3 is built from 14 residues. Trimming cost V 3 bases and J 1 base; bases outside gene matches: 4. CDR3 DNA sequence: TGCAGCGTTGAGGGACAGGAGAATAACTATGGCTACACCTTC. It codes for CSVEGQENNYGYTF.

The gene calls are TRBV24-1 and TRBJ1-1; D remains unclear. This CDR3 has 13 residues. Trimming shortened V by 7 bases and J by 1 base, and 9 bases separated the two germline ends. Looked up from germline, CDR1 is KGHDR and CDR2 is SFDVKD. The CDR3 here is CATRGPGNTEAFF. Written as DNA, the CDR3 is TGTGCCACCAGAGGACCAGGGAACACTGAAGCTTTCTTT.

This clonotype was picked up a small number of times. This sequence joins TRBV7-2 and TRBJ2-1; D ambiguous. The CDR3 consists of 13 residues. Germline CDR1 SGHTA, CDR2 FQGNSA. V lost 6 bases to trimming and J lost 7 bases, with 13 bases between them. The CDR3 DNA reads TGTGCCAGCAGTCCATCTTGGGTAAATGAGCAGTTCTTC. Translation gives CASSPSWVNEQFF. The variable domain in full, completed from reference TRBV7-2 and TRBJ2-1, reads GAGVSQSPSNKVTEKGKDVELRCDPISGHTALYWYRQSLGQGLEFLIYFQGNSAPDKSGLPSDRFSAERTGGSVSTLTIQRTQQEDSAVYLCASSPSWVNEQFFGPGTRLTVL.

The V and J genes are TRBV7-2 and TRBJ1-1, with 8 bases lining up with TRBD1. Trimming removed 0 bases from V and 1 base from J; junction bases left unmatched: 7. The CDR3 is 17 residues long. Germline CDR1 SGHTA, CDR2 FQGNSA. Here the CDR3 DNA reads TGTGCCAGCAGCTTAGCGGATACCGGGACAGGGAACACTGAAGCTTTCTTT. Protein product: CASSLADTGTGNTEAFF.

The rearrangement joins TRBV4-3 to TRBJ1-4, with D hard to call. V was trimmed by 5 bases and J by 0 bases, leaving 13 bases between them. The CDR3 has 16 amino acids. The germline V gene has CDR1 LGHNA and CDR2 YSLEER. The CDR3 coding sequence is TGCGCCAGCAGCATAGGCCCAGGAGCAACTAATGAAAAACTGTTTTTT. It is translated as CASSIGPGATNEKLFF.

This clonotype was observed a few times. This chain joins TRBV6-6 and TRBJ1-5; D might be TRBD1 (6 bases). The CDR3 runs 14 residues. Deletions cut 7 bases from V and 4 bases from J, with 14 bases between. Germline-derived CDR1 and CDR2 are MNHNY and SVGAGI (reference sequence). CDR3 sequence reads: CASNRGRVNQPQHF. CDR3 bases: TGTGCCAGCAACCGGGGGCGGGTGAATCAGCCCCAGCATTTT.

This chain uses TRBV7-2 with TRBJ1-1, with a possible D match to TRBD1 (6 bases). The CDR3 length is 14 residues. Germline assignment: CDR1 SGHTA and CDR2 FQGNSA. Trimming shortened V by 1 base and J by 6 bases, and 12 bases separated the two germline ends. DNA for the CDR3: TGTGCCAGCAGCTTAGGGGGGGCGTACGCTGAAGCTTTCTTT. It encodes CASSLGGAYAEAFF.

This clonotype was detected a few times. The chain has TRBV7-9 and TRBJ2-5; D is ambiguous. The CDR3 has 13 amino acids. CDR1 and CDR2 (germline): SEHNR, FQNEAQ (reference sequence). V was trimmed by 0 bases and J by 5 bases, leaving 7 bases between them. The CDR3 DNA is TGTGCCAGCAGCTTAGCAGGGTTTGAGACCCAGTACTTC. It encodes CASSLAGFETQYF.

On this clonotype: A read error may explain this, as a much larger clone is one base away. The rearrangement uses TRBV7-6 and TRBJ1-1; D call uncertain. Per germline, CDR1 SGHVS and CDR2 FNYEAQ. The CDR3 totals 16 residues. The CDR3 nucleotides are TGTACCAGCAGCTTTTCGGTAGACTTTTCGAACACTGAAGCTTTCTTT. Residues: CTSSFSVDFSNTEAFF.

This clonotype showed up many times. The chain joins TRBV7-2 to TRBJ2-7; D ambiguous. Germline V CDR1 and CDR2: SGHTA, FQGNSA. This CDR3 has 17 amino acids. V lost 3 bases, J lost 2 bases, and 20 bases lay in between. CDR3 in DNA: TGTGCCAGCAGCTTTGCGTTACCGAGATTTGGGCCCTACGAGCAGTACGTC. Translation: CASSFALPRFGPYEQYV.

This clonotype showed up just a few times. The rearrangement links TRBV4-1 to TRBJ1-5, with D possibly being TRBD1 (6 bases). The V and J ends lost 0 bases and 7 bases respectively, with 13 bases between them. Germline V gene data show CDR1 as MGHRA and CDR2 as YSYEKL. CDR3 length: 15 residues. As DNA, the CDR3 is TGCGCCAGCAGCCAAGAGGGGGTCAGGGGACAGCCCCAGCATTTT. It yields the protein CASSQEGVRGQPQHF.

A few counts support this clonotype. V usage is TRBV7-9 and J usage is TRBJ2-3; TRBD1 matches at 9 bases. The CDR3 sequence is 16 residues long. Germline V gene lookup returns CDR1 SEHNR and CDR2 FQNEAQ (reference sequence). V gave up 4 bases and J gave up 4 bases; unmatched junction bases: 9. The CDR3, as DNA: TGTGCCAGCAGCTCTCCGGGACAGGGTCCTTCAGATACGCAGTATTTT. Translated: CASSSPGQGPSDTQYF. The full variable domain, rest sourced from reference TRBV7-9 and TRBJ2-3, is DTGVSQNPRHKITKRGQNVTFRCDPISEHNRLYWYRQTLGQGPEFLTYFQNEAQLEKSRLLSDRFSAERPKGSFSTLEIQRTEQGDSAMYLCASSSPGQGPSDTQYFGPGTRLTVL.

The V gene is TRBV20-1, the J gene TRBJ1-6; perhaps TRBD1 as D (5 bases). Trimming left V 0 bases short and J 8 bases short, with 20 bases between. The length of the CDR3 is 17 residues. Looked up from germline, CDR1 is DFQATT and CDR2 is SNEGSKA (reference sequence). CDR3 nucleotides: TGCAGTGCTAGAGATCTCGGGAGGACACCCATCCATTCACCCCTCCACTTT. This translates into CSARDLGRTPIHSPLHF.

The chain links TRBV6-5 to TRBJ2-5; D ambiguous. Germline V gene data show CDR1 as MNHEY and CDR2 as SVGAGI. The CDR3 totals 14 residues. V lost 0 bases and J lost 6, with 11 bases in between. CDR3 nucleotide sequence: TGTGCCAGCAGTTACTCGACCGGGTTGAAGACCCAGTACTTC. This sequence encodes CASSYSTGLKTQYF.

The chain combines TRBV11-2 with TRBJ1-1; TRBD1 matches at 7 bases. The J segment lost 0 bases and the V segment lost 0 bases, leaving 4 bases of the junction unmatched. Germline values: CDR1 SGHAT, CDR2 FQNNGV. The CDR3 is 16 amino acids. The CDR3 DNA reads TGTGCCAGCAGCTTAGAGGGGACAGAAATGAACACTGAAGCTTTCTTT. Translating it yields CASSLEGTEMNTEAFF.

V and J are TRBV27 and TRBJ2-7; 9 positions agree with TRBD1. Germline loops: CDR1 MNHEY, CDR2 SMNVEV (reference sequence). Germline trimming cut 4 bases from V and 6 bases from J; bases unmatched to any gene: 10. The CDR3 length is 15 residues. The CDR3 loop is CASSSSGTGKGEQYV. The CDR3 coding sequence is TGTGCCAGCAGTTCGTCCGGGACAGGGAAAGGCGAGCAGTACGTC.

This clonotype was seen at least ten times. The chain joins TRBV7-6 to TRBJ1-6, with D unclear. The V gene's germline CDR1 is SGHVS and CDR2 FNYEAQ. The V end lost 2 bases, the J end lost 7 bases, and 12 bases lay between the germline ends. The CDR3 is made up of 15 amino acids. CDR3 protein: CASSLFGAENSPLHF. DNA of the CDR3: TGTGCCAGCAGCTTATTCGGAGCTGAGAATTCACCCCTCCACTTT.

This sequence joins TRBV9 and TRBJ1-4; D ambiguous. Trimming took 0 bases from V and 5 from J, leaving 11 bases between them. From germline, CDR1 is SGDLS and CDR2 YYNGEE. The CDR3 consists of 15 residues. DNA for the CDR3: TGTGCCAGCAGCGTAGCCACTTCCCCAAATGAAAAACTGTTTTTT. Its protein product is CASSVATSPNEKLFF. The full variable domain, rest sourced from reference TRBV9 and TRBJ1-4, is DSGVTQTPKHLITATGQRVTLRCSPRSGDLSVYWYQQSLDQGLQFLIQYYNGEERAKGNILERFSAQQFPDLHSELNLSSLELGDSALYFCASSVATSPNEKLFFGSGTQLSVL.

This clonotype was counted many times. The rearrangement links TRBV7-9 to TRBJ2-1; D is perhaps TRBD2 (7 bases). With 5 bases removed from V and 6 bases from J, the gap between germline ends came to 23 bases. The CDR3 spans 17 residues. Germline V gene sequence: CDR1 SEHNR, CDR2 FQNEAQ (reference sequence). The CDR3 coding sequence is TGTGCCAGCAGCATTCAGCGTCGTTACGGGGGGCCCAATGAGCAGTTCTTC. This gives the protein CASSIQRRYGGPNEQFF.

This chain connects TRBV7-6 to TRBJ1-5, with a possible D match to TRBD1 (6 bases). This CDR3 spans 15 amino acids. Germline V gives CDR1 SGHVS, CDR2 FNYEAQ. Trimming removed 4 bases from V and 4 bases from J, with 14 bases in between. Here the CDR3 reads CASSSTGHLNQPQHF. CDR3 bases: TGTGCCAGCAGCTCAACGGGACACTTGAATCAGCCCCAGCATTTT.

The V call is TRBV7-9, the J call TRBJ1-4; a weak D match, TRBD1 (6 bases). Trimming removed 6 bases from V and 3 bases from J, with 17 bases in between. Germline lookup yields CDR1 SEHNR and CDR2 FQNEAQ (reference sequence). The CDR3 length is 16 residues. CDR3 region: CASRGSKGVANEKLFF. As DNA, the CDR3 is TGTGCCAGCAGGGGATCTAAGGGGGTAGCTAATGAAAAACTGTTTTTT.

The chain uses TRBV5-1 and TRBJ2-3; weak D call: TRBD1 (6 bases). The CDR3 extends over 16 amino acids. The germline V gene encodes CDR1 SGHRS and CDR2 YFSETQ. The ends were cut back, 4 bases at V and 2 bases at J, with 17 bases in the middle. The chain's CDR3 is CASSIVQTGPTDTQYF. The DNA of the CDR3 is TGCGCCAGCAGCATAGTCCAGACAGGTCCCACAGATACGCAGTATTTT.